The 22 T cell receptor beta chains reported below all come from one sample, sequenced in a study of shared clonotypes between healthy human individuals. Method: immunoSEQ multiplex PCR; TCRdb's copy keeps in-frame clones and lacks some. Among hundreds of thousands of clones listed, 95% to 97% were seen once. Naive CD8 cells were CD45RO-negative, positively selected for CCR7, excluding terminally differentiated effector memory CD45RA+ cells. The sequenced material came from naive CD8+ T cells sorted from blood. These receptors all stem from a young man in good health.

V gene TRBV18 combines with J gene TRBJ1-4; 7 bases fit TRBD1. The CDR3 totals 18 residues. CDR1 is KGHSH and CDR2 is LQKENI in the germline V gene. The ends lost 2 bases at V and 2 bases at J; junction bases unmatched: 11. For the CDR3, the DNA is TGTGCCAGCTCACCATACGCGGGACAGATCTCTACTAATGAAAAACTGTTTTTT. This gives the protein CASSPYAGQISTNEKLFF.

The chain uses TRBV5-6 and TRBJ2-3; TRBD2 agrees at 12 bases. This CDR3 is 17 amino acids long. Losses at the gene ends were 3 bases for V and 1 base for J; bases not matched to a gene: 6. The germline V gene encodes CDR1 SGHDT and CDR2 YYEEEE. CDR3 residues: CASSSSSGRAGTDTQYF. CDR3 DNA sequence: TGTGCCAGCAGCTCCTCTAGCGGGAGGGCCGGCACAGATACGCAGTATTTT.

The chain joins TRBV7-9 to TRBJ2-7; tentatively, D is TRBD2 (6 bases). This CDR3 contains 15 residues. V was clipped by 2 bases and J by 2 bases, with 13 bases between them. CDR1 is SEHNR and CDR2 is FQNEAQ in the germline V gene (reference sequence). The CDR3 DNA is TGTGCCAGCAGCTTAAGTGGCCTAGCGCCCTACGAGCAGTACTTC. As protein: CASSLSGLAPYEQYF.

CDR3 loop: CASSWTGDAEAFF. The DNA for the CDR3 is TGTGCCAGCAGCTGGACAGGGGACGCTGAAGCTTTCTTT. The rearrangement links TRBV11-2 to TRBJ1-1; 9 bases match TRBD1. Germline values: CDR1 SGHAT, CDR2 FQNNGV. Trimming cost V 4 bases and J 6 bases; bases outside gene matches: 3. This CDR3 spans 13 amino acids.

The chain joins TRBV7-6 to TRBJ1-4; the D gene is possibly TRBD1 (6 bases). The length of the CDR3 is 14 residues. V was pared by 3 bases and J by 6 bases, with 11 bases between. CDR1 is SGHVS, CDR2 FNYEAQ, per germline. The DNA for the CDR3 is TGTGCCAGCAGCTTCAGGGGTCCGGATGAAAAACTGTTTTTT. This encodes CASSFRGPDEKLFF. The whole variable domain, filled in from reference TRBV7-6 and TRBJ1-4, reads GAGVSQSPRYKVTKRGQDVALRCDPISGHVSLYWYRQALGQGPEFLTYFNYEAQQDKSGLPNDRFSAERPEGSISTLTIQRTEQRDSAMYRCASSFRGPDEKLFFGSGTQLSVL.

Note on this clone: This sample also contains other DNA sequences that code for the same CDR3. J is TRBJ2-7 and V is TRBV7-9, with TRBD1 matching over 8 bases. CDR3 size: 15 residues. Germline trimming cut 4 bases from V and 0 bases from J; bases unmatched to any gene: 5. The V gene's germline CDR1 is SEHNR and CDR2 FQNEAQ (reference sequence). CDR3 sequence reads: CASSSTGGSSYEQYF. CDR3 sequence (DNA): TGTGCCAGCAGCTCTACAGGGGGGAGCTCCTACGAGCAGTACTTC. The variable domain in full, with the rest retrieved from reference TRBV7-9 and TRBJ2-7, is DTGVSQNPRHKITKRGQNVTFRCDPISEHNRLYWYRQTLGQGPEFLTYFQNEAQLEKSRLLSDRFSAERPKGSFSTLEIQRTEQGDSAMYLCASSSTGGSSYEQYFGPGTRLTVT.

The sample holds one count of this clone. V is TRBV27 and J is TRBJ2-7; possible D gene TRBD1, 5 bases. The CDR3 consists of 13 residues. Germline V gene sequence: CDR1 MNHEY, CDR2 SMNVEV (reference sequence). V was clipped by 4 bases and J by 5 bases, with 12 bases between them. CDR3: CASSSPGKDEQYF. The CDR3 region has the DNA TGTGCCAGCAGTTCTCCAGGGAAGGACGAGCAGTACTTC.

V is TRBV11-2 and J is TRBJ2-7; D possibly uses TRBD1 or TRBD2 (5 bases each). Germline CDR1 SGHAT, CDR2 FQNNGV. Trimming shortened V by 4 bases and J by 0 bases, and 10 bases separated the two germline ends. The CDR3 totals 14 residues. CDR3 bases: TGTGCCAGCAGCTCCTCCGGGACCTCCTACGAGCAGTACTTC. Its protein is CASSSSGTSYEQYF.

The V and J genes are TRBV28 and TRBJ2-5; 8 nucleotides align to TRBD1. Germline V gives CDR1 MDHEN, CDR2 SYDVKM. V lost 2 bases and J lost 5; bases outside the gene matches: 4. The CDR3 runs to 14 residues. CDR3 protein: CASSLDRGRETQYF. In DNA form, the CDR3 reads TGTGCCAGCAGTTTAGACAGGGGACGGGAGACCCAGTACTTC.

The CDR3 DNA sequence: TGTGCCATCAGTGTGGGACATATGAACACTGAAGCTTTCTTT. It codes for CAISVGHMNTEAFF. The genes are TRBV10-3 and TRBJ1-1; D may be TRBD1 (6 bases). Germline V CDR1 and CDR2: ENHRY, SYGVKD. Trimming removed 4 bases from V and 0 bases from J, with 9 bases in between. The length of the CDR3 is 14 residues.

CDR3 amino acids: CASSQDRGGAYNEQFF. CDR3 coding DNA: TGCGCCAGCAGCCAAGATCGGGGTGGGGCCTACAATGAGCAGTTCTTC. This sequence joins TRBV4-3 and TRBJ2-1, with D maybe TRBD2 (5 bases). Germline CDR1 is LGHNA and CDR2 is YSLEER. The V end lost 0 bases, the J end lost 2 bases, and 11 bases lay between the germline ends. The CDR3 extends over 16 amino acids.

V and J are TRBV27 and TRBJ2-1, with TRBD1 as a possible D gene (6 bases). Deletions cut 2 bases from V and 7 bases from J, with 18 bases between. The CDR3 has 16 residues. CDR1 MNHEY and CDR2 SMNVEV come from the germline V gene (reference sequence). The CDR3 nucleotides are TGTGCCAGCAGTTTAGAGTCAGGGGAAGGGGAGAATGAGCAGTTCTTC. Protein product: CASSLESGEGENEQFF.

J is TRBJ1-4 and V is TRBV28; 7 bases are shared with TRBD1. This CDR3 is 16 amino acids long. V was clipped by 7 bases and J by 8 bases; unmatched bases: 16. Germline loops: CDR1 MDHEN, CDR2 SYDVKM. CDR3 nucleotides: TGTGCCAGCAATCTTTCACAGGGGCCTGGAGAAGAAAAACTGTTTTTT. Residues: CASNLSQGPGEEKLFF.

The rearrangement uses TRBV11-1 and TRBJ2-3; D uncertain. Trimming cost V 3 bases and J 0 bases, with 7 bases left between them. Germline V lookup: CDR1 SGHAT, CDR2 FQDESV (reference sequence). There are 14 residues in the CDR3. CDR3 bases: TGTGCCAGCAGCTTCGGTTCCAGCACAGATACGCAGTATTTT. Translated, it gives CASSFGSSTDTQYF.

This chain connects TRBV29-1 to TRBJ1-1, with a weak D call TRBD1 (5 bases). The CDR3 is made up of 12 amino acids. V was shortened by 5 bases and J by 6 bases, with 13 bases between the two germline ends. The germline V gene encodes CDR1 SQVTM and CDR2 ANQGSEA. The CDR3 sequence: CSVPSRDAEAFF. CDR3 nucleotide sequence: TGCAGCGTTCCCTCCAGGGACGCTGAAGCTTTCTTT.

The DNA for the CDR3 is TGTGCCAGCAGTCCACAGGGGAACACTGAAGCTTTCTTT. This codes for CASSPQGNTEAFF. The rearrangement uses TRBV28 and TRBJ1-1; D possibly corresponds to TRBD1 (6 bases). The CDR3 is 13 amino acids. The germline V gene encodes CDR1 MDHEN and CDR2 SYDVKM. V lost 5 bases and J lost 1, with 8 bases in between.

The chain couples TRBV5-4 to TRBJ2-5; no reliable D call. Germline assignment: CDR1 SGHNT and CDR2 YYREEE (reference sequence). The CDR3 runs to 13 residues. Trimming took 0 bases from V and 3 from J, leaving 6 bases between them. This chain's CDR3 is CASSLEAEETQYF. The CDR3 DNA sequence: TGTGCCAGCAGCTTGGAGGCAGAAGAGACCCAGTACTTC.

The chain recombines TRBV9 with TRBJ2-2; a weak D match, TRBD2 (6 bases). The V gene lost 4 bases and the J gene lost 1 base, with 14 bases spanning the gap. Germline assignment: CDR1 SGDLS and CDR2 YYNGEE. This CDR3 is 16 amino acids long. The CDR3: CASSPLLAKNTGELFF. CDR3 DNA sequence: TGTGCCAGCAGCCCTTTACTAGCAAAGAACACCGGGGAGCTGTTTTTT.

The rearrangement joins TRBV11-3 to TRBJ2-7; D unclear. There are 13 residues in the CDR3. Germline V gives CDR1 SGHNT, CDR2 YENEEA. V lost 1 base and J lost 7, with 11 bases in between. CDR3 sequence: CASSLGSGWEQYF. CDR3 DNA: TGTGCCAGCAGCTTAGGCAGTGGGTGGGAGCAGTACTTC.

This chain links TRBV5-1 with TRBJ2-7, with 8 bases aligning to TRBD1. Germline CDR1 is SGHRS and CDR2 is YFSETQ. The CDR3 length is 13 residues. The trim removed 8 bases at V and 4 bases at J, leaving 8 bases unmatched. In nucleotides, the CDR3 is TGCGCCAGTACAAAGACAGGGGATTACGAGCAGTACTTC. It translates to CASTKTGDYEQYF.

The chain joins TRBV29-1 to TRBJ2-1; 8 positions agree with TRBD1. The CDR3 extends over 14 amino acids. The V segment lost 5 bases and the J segment 10 bases; nucleotides outside the gene matches: 13. The germline gives CDR1 SQVTM, CDR2 ANQGSEA. The CDR3 loop is CSVSSDRVLGEQFF. CDR3 in DNA: TGCAGCGTTTCCTCGGACAGGGTCCTCGGGGAGCAGTTCTTC.

V is TRBV30 and J is TRBJ2-2; 8 nucleotides agree with TRBD1. Germline trimming cut 1 base from V and 2 bases from J; bases unmatched to any gene: 9. CDR3 length: 17 residues. Germline V gene data show CDR1 as GTSNPN and CDR2 as SVGIG (reference sequence). The CDR3 nucleotides read TGTGCCTGGAGTGGAACAGGGGGTTGGCTTAACACCGGGGAGCTGTTTTTT. It yields the protein CAWSGTGGWLNTGELFF.